This T cell receptor beta chain stems from a study of blood T cell repertoires in COVID-19 (dated by TCRdb to 2018 to 2021). About the full investigation: Samples from collaborators originated in the United States, Italy and Spain and spanned both the acute and convalescent phases of COVID-19. The material from the prospective study consisted of cDNA or gDNA derived from T cells, B-cell-depleted T cells, or PBMCs. Subjects who had been exposed to COVID-19, were actively infected with it, or had recovered from it provided the deeply sampled blood TCRbeta repertoires that made up the dataset. The repertoires were released in a freely available public database intended as a resource for research on the immune response to SARS-CoV-2. The samples were drawn from the first 160 participants of the ongoing ImmuneRACE study and from 950 to 1,500 subjects provided by 6 global collaborators. The sample metadata nearly always contained a de-identified subject ID, COVID-19 status, age in years and sex. Where available, HLA class I and class II types were obtained from metadata supplied by the sample provider rather than from assay-based typing. Here is what the overall study found, with its caveats: How much clinical and demographic metadata was included differed by source and by participant, and the metadata was provided uncurated.

Inclusive of the bounding cysteine and phenylalanine, the CDR3 is 14 residues long. Only the CDR3 portion is preserved as DNA: 42 bases, with reading frame beginning at the first base. Trimming at the junction amounts to 7 bases on V and 4 bases on J, and the germline ends lie 16 bases apart. Looking up the germline V gene (reference sequence) yields CDR1 MNHNY and CDR2 SVGAGI. On this clone: Its cognate antigen has yet to be identified. Per-base quality was not reported, and no clone a single base away is much larger than it.

Collaborating institutions collected whole blood in K2EDTA tubes following their own protocols. For TCRbeta analysis, collaborators shipped samples as frozen whole blood, isolated PBMCs, or DNA extracted from either of those sample types. TCRbeta CDR3 regions were amplified from genomic DNA using the immunoSEQ Assay, a bias-controlled multiplex PCR. On the authors' methods: Within the assay, amplification of reference gene primers was used to estimate how many nucleated cells each sample contained. To quantify the absolute abundance of each unique TCRbeta CDR3 rearrangement, sequence reads were collapsed and filtered. For each sample, productive Simpson clonality was calculated as the square root of Simpson's diversity index over productive rearrangements. TCRdb stores this immuneACCESS table with in-frame sequences only. Part of the clones is absent; in the studies checked, under half of the shortfall reflects unresolved V genes, and no reason is known for the rest. V and J calls and clone size are as listed in that table; D and trimming were resolved from the DNA. This sample lists about 150,000 clones; 80% to 90% were detected once. The top ten constitute 3.5% to 4.5% of the sample.

The V and J segments used are TRBV6-6 and TRBJ1-2, with an unclear D gene assignment. Sequences were obtained from peripheral blood. This clonotype was obtained from a woman aged 70-85 years with acute or convalescent COVID-19. The CDR3 loop reads CASTPPGETYGYTF. Read as DNA, the sequence is TGTGCCAGCACTCCCCCCGGGGAAACCTATGGCTACACCTTC.